Listed here are 14 T cell receptor beta chains from one sample, sequenced in a study of radiotherapy plus CTLA-4 blockade in lung cancer. The repertoire was sequenced with immunoSEQ multiplex PCR; TCRdb's copy has only in-frame clones and lacks some. The sample shows approximately 94,000 clones, 82% of them seen only once. This material consisted of peripheral blood, taken from a patient treated with radiotherapy plus ipilimumab. These receptors were taken from a human donor with non-small cell lung cancer that progressed on radiotherapy plus ipilimumab.

This clone was observed a few times. The genes are TRBV28 and TRBJ1-3; 12 bases fit TRBD1. Trimming removed 5 bases from V and 1 base from J; junction bases left unmatched: 15. Germline V CDR1 and CDR2: MDHEN, SYDVKM. CDR3 size: 20 residues. In DNA form, the CDR3 reads TGTGCCAGCAGTCCCCCGGGACAGGGGGCGGAAAGACGATCTGGAAACACCATATATTTT. It encodes CASSPPGQGAERRSGNTIYF.

The CDR3 nucleotides are TGTGCCAGCAGCCACTCTAATTCACCCCTCCACTTT. Protein: CASSHSNSPLHF. This chain joins TRBV28 and TRBJ1-6; no definite D call. Looked up from germline, CDR1 is MDHEN and CDR2 is SYDVKM. The CDR3 length is 12 residues. Trimming took off 6 bases at V and 6 bases at J, with 6 bases between the two ends.

This chain uses TRBV5-1 with TRBJ2-5; D is unclear. This CDR3 is built from 15 residues. CDR1 SGHRS and CDR2 YFSETQ come from the germline V gene. Between the trimmed V and J ends, which lost 2 bases and 5 bases, there was a span of 16 bases. The CDR3 coding sequence is TGCGCCAGCAGCTTCGAAGCGTCTATGGGGGAGACCCAGTACTTC. The encoded protein is CASSFEASMGETQYF.

The V call is TRBV5-4, the J call TRBJ2-2; the D gene is possibly TRBD1 (5 bases). CDR1 is SGHNT and CDR2 is YYREEE in the germline V gene (reference sequence). This CDR3 has 16 residues. V lost 0 bases and J lost 0, with 9 bases in between. The DNA of the CDR3 is TGTGCCAGCAGCTTGGGACAGCTCGCGAACACCGGGGAGCTGTTTTTT. Its translation: CASSLGQLANTGELFF.

The genes are TRBV18 and TRBJ2-3, with D uncertain. Trimming stripped 5 bases from V and 2 bases from J, with 8 bases between. The CDR3 consists of 13 residues. Germline CDR1 reads KGHSH; CDR2 reads LQKENI. The CDR3 nucleotides are TGTGCCAGCTCAAACGGGTACACAGATACGCAGTATTTT. This translates into CASSNGYTDTQYF. Full variable domain (rest looked up from reference TRBV18 and TRBJ2-3): NAGVMQNPRHLVRRRGQEARLRCSPMKGHSHVYWYRQLPEEGLKFMVYLQKENIIDESGMPKERFSAEFPKEGPSILRIQQVVRGDSAAYFCASSNGYTDTQYFGPGTRLTVL.

The chain recombines TRBV27 with TRBJ1-4; TRBD1 might be the D (5 bases). The CDR3 runs to 13 residues. V lost 5 bases and J lost 8, with 12 bases in between. Per the germline V gene, CDR1 is MNHEY and CDR2 is SMNVEV (reference sequence). The CDR3 nucleotides read TGTGCCAGCAGTCGAGGGGATATAGAAAAACTGTTTTTT. Encoded protein: CASSRGDIEKLFF.

The chain carries TRBV11-2 and TRBJ1-4, with 9 nucleotides matching TRBD1. This CDR3 contains 15 residues. The V segment lost 5 bases and the J segment 8 bases; nucleotides outside the gene matches: 9. CDR1 SGHAT and CDR2 FQNNGV come from the germline V gene. The CDR3 spells CASSVAGTGQEKLFF. DNA of the CDR3: TGTGCCAGCAGCGTTGCCGGGACAGGGCAGGAAAAACTGTTTTTT.

The genes are TRBV2 and TRBJ2-2; D possibly corresponds to TRBD1 (6 bases). The ends were cut back, 6 bases at V and 4 bases at J, with 12 bases in the middle. The length of the CDR3 is 14 residues. Germline V gene data show CDR1 as SNHLY and CDR2 as FYNNEI. CDR3 in DNA: TGTGCCAGCAGCGCCTACAGGGTCACCGGGGAGCTGTTTTTT. Translation: CASSAYRVTGELFF.

In this sample, this clone turned up a few times. V is TRBV6-1 and J is TRBJ2-1; the D gene is possibly TRBD2 (5 bases). The germline CDR1 and CDR2 sequences are MNHNS and SASEGT. Trimming took 4 bases from V and 3 from J, leaving 16 bases between them. The CDR3 extends over 16 amino acids. The CDR3, as DNA: TGTGCCAGCAGTGCACCGTCACTAGTGCTCTACAATGAGCAGTTCTTC. This codes for CASSAPSLVLYNEQFF.

The V gene is TRBV28, the J gene TRBJ2-1; 10 bases are shared with TRBD1. Germline-derived CDR1 and CDR2 are MDHEN and SYDVKM. The CDR3 has 15 amino acids. Trimming cost V 5 bases and J 5 bases; bases outside gene matches: 6. The CDR3 DNA follows: TGTGCCAGCAGTCCGGACAGGGGGAGGCACAATGAGCAGTTCTTC. This codes for CASSPDRGRHNEQFF.

This rearrangement joins TRBV7-3 to TRBJ1-3; D not certain. Trimming took 5 bases from V and 0 from J, leaving 14 bases between them. The CDR3 runs to 16 residues. The germline gives CDR1 SGHTA, CDR2 FQGTGA. The CDR3 here is CASSQGPPSSGNTIYF. CDR3 sequence (DNA): TGTGCCAGCAGCCAAGGCCCCCCTAGCTCTGGAAACACCATATATTTT.

This chain links TRBV2 with TRBJ2-1; 9 bases line up with TRBD1. Looked up from germline, CDR1 is SNHLY and CDR2 is FYNNEI. The trim removed 10 bases at V and 2 bases at J, leaving 9 bases unmatched. The CDR3 spans 15 residues. CDR3 amino acids: CATRARQGAYNEQFF. The DNA for the CDR3 is TGTGCCACCCGAGCCCGACAGGGGGCCTACAATGAGCAGTTCTTC.

The genes are TRBV28 and TRBJ2-7, with D possibly being TRBD1 or TRBD2 (5 bases each). Germline V gene lookup returns CDR1 MDHEN and CDR2 SYDVKM. Deletions cut 5 bases from V and 3 bases from J, with 20 bases between. The CDR3 has 16 residues. CDR3 protein: CASSPTGRPTFYEQYF. In DNA, the CDR3 is TGTGCCAGCAGTCCGACGGGACGGCCGACCTTCTACGAGCAGTACTTC.

The chain carries TRBV5-1 and TRBJ2-1; D not resolved. Per germline, CDR1 SGHRS and CDR2 YFSETQ. The CDR3 covers 15 residues. The germline V and J ends were trimmed by 5 bases and 7 bases, with 19 bases remaining between them. The CDR3 loop reads CASRGASAGTNEQFF. The CDR3 DNA sequence: TGCGCCAGCAGGGGTGCGAGCGCCGGTACTAATGAGCAGTTCTTC.